The 3 T cell receptor beta chains presented below share a single source sample, sequenced in a study of blood T cell repertoires in COVID-19. The protocol was immunoSEQ multiplex PCR, while the TCRdb copy is restricted to in-frame clones and leaves out a portion. The sample has about 330,000 clones, roughly 90% seen once. Material: peripheral blood. The origin of the receptors is a man between 18 and 35 years old who had recovered from COVID-19.

The gene calls are TRBV18 and TRBJ2-3; 9 bases fit TRBD1. CDR3 length: 17 amino acids. Per the germline V gene, CDR1 is KGHSH and CDR2 is LQKENI. J lost 3 bases, V lost 3 bases, and 10 bases had no gene match. Written as DNA, the CDR3 is TGTGCCAGCTCACCGCAGACCGGGACAGGGCTTACAGATACGCAGTATTTT. It codes for CASSPQTGTGLTDTQYF.

The V call is TRBV7-9, the J call TRBJ2-7; tentatively, D is TRBD2 (5 bases). Trimming stripped 4 bases from V and 12 bases from J, with 16 bases between. The germline CDR1 and CDR2 sequences are SEHNR and FQNEAQ (reference sequence). CDR3 size: 12 residues. CDR3 protein: CASSSGEYRGYF. The CDR3 nucleotides are TGTGCCAGCAGCTCCGGGGAGTACCGAGGGTACTTC.

This clone was recorded a few times. In nucleotides, the CDR3 is TGTGCCAGCAGCTTATGGTTCGGGTCCGATGGCTACACCTTC. This encodes CASSLWFGSDGYTF. The chain is built from TRBV13 and TRBJ1-2; the D is unclear. CDR1 is PRHDT and CDR2 is FYEKMQ in the germline V gene (reference sequence). This CDR3 region has 14 residues. The ends were cut back, 2 bases at V and 6 bases at J, with 13 bases in the middle.